These T cell receptor beta chains were read from a single sample in a study of immune heterogeneity within non-small cell lung tumors. TCRdb ran MiXCR on the multiplex PCR reads and lists one entry per CDR3 protein. Counted here are 2,500 or so distinct CDR3 sequences, under 30% occurring once; the ten biggest clones make up around 32%. Sequenced input: lung tumor tissue. All receptors derive from a man aged 50 or older with non-small cell lung cancer. The CDR3 runs from the conserved cysteine through the conserved F or W.

>TRBJ1-3|TRBV28
CASSLRQGSIGNTIYF
>TRBJ2-5|TRBV27
CATSLNLEETQYF
>TRBJ2-1|TRBV5-1
CASRRTGDNEQFF
>TRBJ2-3|TRBV11-2
CASSLGAWRLTDTQYF
>TRBJ2-7|TRBV6-5
CASSYSLAGDYEQYF
>TRBJ2-5|TRBV9
CASSDAGTKETQYF
>TRBJ1-1|TRBV5-5
CASSLDGGSTEAFF
>TRBJ2-1|TRBV6-1
CASRITSGSFYNEQFF
>TRBJ1-1|TRBV6-5
CASSYRDPRYTEAFF
>TRBJ2-5|TRBV9
CASNGVGETQYF
>TRBJ2-7|TRBV20-1
CSARTGTAYEQYF